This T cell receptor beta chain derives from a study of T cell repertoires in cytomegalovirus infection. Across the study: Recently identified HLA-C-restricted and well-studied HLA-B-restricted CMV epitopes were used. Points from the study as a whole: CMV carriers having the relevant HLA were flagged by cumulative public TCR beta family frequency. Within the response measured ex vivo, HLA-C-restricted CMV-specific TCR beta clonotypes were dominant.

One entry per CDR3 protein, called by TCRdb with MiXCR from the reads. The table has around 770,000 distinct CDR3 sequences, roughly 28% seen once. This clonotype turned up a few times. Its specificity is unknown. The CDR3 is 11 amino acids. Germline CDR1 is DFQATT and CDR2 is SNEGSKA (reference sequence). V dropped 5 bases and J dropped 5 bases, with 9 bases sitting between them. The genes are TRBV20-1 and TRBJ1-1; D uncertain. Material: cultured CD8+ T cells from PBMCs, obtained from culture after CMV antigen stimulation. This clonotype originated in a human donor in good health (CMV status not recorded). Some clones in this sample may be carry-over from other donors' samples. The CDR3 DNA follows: TGCAGTGCTCCAAGTCAGACTGAAGCTTTCTTT. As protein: CSAPSQTEAFF.